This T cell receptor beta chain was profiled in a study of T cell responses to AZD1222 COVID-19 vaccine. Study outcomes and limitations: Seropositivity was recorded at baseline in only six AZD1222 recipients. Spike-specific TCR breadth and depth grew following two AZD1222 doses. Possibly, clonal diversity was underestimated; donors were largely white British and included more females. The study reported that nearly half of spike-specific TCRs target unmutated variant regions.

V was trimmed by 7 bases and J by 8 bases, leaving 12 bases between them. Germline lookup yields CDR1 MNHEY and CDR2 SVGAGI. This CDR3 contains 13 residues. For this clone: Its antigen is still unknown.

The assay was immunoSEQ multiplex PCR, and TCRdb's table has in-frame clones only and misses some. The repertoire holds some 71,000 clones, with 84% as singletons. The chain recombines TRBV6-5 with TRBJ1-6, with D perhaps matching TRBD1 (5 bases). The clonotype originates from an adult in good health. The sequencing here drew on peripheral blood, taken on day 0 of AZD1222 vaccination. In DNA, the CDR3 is TGTGCCAGCATGTGGGACGTCTATTCACCCCTCCACTTT. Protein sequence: CASMWDVYSPLHF.